These T cell receptor beta chains were read from a single sample in a study of blood T cell repertoires in COVID-19. Method: immunoSEQ multiplex PCR; TCRdb's copy keeps in-frame clones and lacks some. The table shows about 280,000 clones, with 83% occurring only once. What was sequenced was peripheral blood. These receptors originate from a woman between 50 and 59 years old who had recovered from COVID-19. The conserved cysteine and the conserved F or W are not part of the CDR3 here. Each record gives: V gene, D gene, clone size, CDR3 protein. A D gene is named only where the DNA matches it firmly. Some rows have no size entry. The others give once, few or many, or a class for an expanded clone.

v_call: TRBV4-3
d_call: -
clone_size: -
cdr3_aa: ASSQLQGSTYEQY

v_call: TRBV4-3
d_call: -
clone_size: -
cdr3_aa: ASSRGLFYSYNEQF

v_call: TRBV29-1
d_call: -
clone_size: -
cdr3_aa: SVGEPGHYSYEQY

v_call: TRBV18
d_call: -
clone_size: few
cdr3_aa: ASSPAAATDYGYT

v_call: TRBV7-2
d_call: -
clone_size: once
cdr3_aa: ASSSRKFSEQF

v_call: TRBV11-2
d_call: -
clone_size: -
cdr3_aa: ASSLGWTANNEQF

v_call: TRBV28
d_call: TRBD2
clone_size: -
cdr3_aa: ASTSTSGAQETQY

v_call: TRBV19
d_call: TRBD1
clone_size: -
cdr3_aa: ASSKPGQHNEQF

v_call: TRBV27
d_call: TRBD1
clone_size: -
cdr3_aa: ASSLSWTGTYGYT

v_call: TRBV27
d_call: TRBD1
clone_size: -
cdr3_aa: ASSLDRATYEQY

v_call: TRBV4-2
d_call: TRBD1
clone_size: -
cdr3_aa: ASSQGTRTGGFEKLF

v_call: TRBV11-2
d_call: TRBD2
clone_size: -
cdr3_aa: ASSPRGGQGSGEQY

v_call: TRBV9
d_call: -
clone_size: -
cdr3_aa: ASSATGVRSYNSPLH

v_call: TRBV5-6
d_call: TRBD1
clone_size: -
cdr3_aa: ASGAQGAIIGYNEQF

v_call: TRBV24-1
d_call: TRBD1
clone_size: -
cdr3_aa: ATSDTGTGGGGYT

v_call: TRBV4-2
d_call: -
clone_size: -
cdr3_aa: ASSQDKGDTEAF

v_call: TRBV7-7
d_call: TRBD1
clone_size: -
cdr3_aa: ASSAGQGYSYEQY

v_call: TRBV27
d_call: -
clone_size: -
cdr3_aa: ASSPTGHYSGNTIY

v_call: TRBV4-3
d_call: TRBD1
clone_size: -
cdr3_aa: ASSQGILVPGQFYGYT

v_call: TRBV2
d_call: -
clone_size: -
cdr3_aa: ASSEQGSGAEAF

v_call: TRBV5-1
d_call: TRBD2
clone_size: -
cdr3_aa: ASGLAGGNYEQY

v_call: TRBV5-1
d_call: TRBD2
clone_size: -
cdr3_aa: ASSSGLDGVQF

v_call: TRBV7-2
d_call: -
clone_size: -
cdr3_aa: ASSLARYGNEAF

v_call: TRBV20-1
d_call: -
clone_size: -
cdr3_aa: SASRGLTGEAF

v_call: TRBV3-1/TRBV3-2
d_call: TRBD1
clone_size: -
cdr3_aa: ASSPLDRDYGYT

v_call: TRBV30
d_call: -
clone_size: -
cdr3_aa: AWDTGTRNTGELF

v_call: TRBV7-2
d_call: -
clone_size: -
cdr3_aa: ASTYGQPYEQY

v_call: TRBV28
d_call: -
clone_size: -
cdr3_aa: ASSLTFGFTYEQY

v_call: TRBV7-2
d_call: TRBD2
clone_size: few
cdr3_aa: ASSPTSGIYEQY

v_call: TRBV15
d_call: -
clone_size: -
cdr3_aa: ATSPGVTEAF

v_call: TRBV28
d_call: -
clone_size: -
cdr3_aa: ASRAGENSYNSPLH

v_call: TRBV6-2/TRBV6-3
d_call: -
clone_size: -
cdr3_aa: ASSYSMSREAQNGEQF

v_call: TRBV2
d_call: TRBD1
clone_size: -
cdr3_aa: ASSGEDRGHEAF

v_call: TRBV7-2
d_call: -
clone_size: few
cdr3_aa: ASSPVMGNQPQH

v_call: TRBV28
d_call: -
clone_size: -
cdr3_aa: ASNSRGYEQY

v_call: TRBV5-1
d_call: TRBD1
clone_size: -
cdr3_aa: ASSRDRAGELF

v_call: TRBV27
d_call: -
clone_size: -
cdr3_aa: ASSLRGLSYEQY

v_call: TRBV28
d_call: -
clone_size: -
cdr3_aa: ASRRTRSSLYEQY

v_call: TRBV7-9
d_call: -
clone_size: -
cdr3_aa: ASSLGQLGYNSPLH

v_call: TRBV27
d_call: -
clone_size: -
cdr3_aa: ASSQQGYEQY